The 20 T cell receptor beta chains listed next were all sequenced from one sample in a study of blood T cell repertoires in COVID-19 (dated by TCRdb to 2018 to 2021). Library generation was performed with the immunoSEQ multiplex PCR assay. TCRdb took over this immuneACCESS table, retaining in-frame rearrangements with V and J assigned. Such tables are incomplete; in checked studies, under half of the missing clones stem from an unresolved V gene, and the remainder is unexplained. A total of hundreds of thousands of clones appear in this sample, about nine tenths of them only once. The ten largest clones take up over 9.5% of the sample. Sequenced material: peripheral blood. The origin of the receptors is a woman between 50 and 59 years old with COVID-19, enrolled during active disease.

This chain joins TRBV6-5 and TRBJ2-5, with 7 bases lining up with TRBD1. Germline V CDR1 and CDR2: MNHEY, SVGAGI. V shed 6 bases, J shed 4 bases, and the junction held 11 bases outside the gene matches. CDR3 length: 15 residues. Here the CDR3 DNA reads TGTGCCAGCAGCCCCGTTCCGGGACAGATAGAGACCCAGTACTTC. Protein sequence: CASSPVPGQIETQYF.

The chain uses TRBV18 and TRBJ2-7, with D perhaps matching TRBD1 (6 bases). The CDR3 length is 16 residues. CDR1 KGHSH and CDR2 LQKENI come from the germline V gene. V gave up 3 bases and J gave up 5 bases, with 20 bases separating them. Written as DNA, the CDR3 is TGTGCCAGCTCACCTTCGATTGCCAGGGGAAACAACGAGCAGTACTTC. It is translated as CASSPSIARGNNEQYF.

The V gene is TRBV18, the J gene TRBJ2-5; no firm D call. This CDR3 is 15 amino acids long. Germline V CDR1 and CDR2: KGHSH, LQKENI. V was clipped by 2 bases and J by 4 bases, with 14 bases between them. CDR3 nucleotide sequence: TGTGCCAGCTCACCAGAAGTATCGGTATCAGAGACCCAGTACTTC. Translating gives CASSPEVSVSETQYF.

The chain is built from TRBV28 and TRBJ1-2, with a weak D call TRBD1 (6 bases). The CDR3 has 15 residues. Trimming left V 8 bases short and J 4 bases short, with 20 bases between. CDR1 and CDR2 from the germline V gene are MDHEN and SYDVKM. The CDR3: CASRTRGGLAYGYTF. The CDR3 nucleotides are TGTGCCAGCCGGACGAGGGGGGGGCTGGCCTATGGCTACACCTTC.

The J gene is TRBJ1-1, the V gene TRBV2, with D hard to call. Trimming stripped 0 bases from V and 10 bases from J, with 12 bases between. CDR1 is SNHLY, CDR2 FYNNEI, per germline. CDR3 length: 13 amino acids. The CDR3 nucleotides read TGTGCCAGCAGTGAAGCGTGGGGAGTGGCAGCTTTCTTT. It codes for CASSEAWGVAAFF.

The chain employs TRBV6-5 and TRBJ2-4; D possibly corresponds to TRBD2 (5 bases). V dropped 11 bases and J dropped 4 bases, with 15 bases sitting between them. Germline V CDR1 and CDR2: MNHEY, SVGAGI. CDR3 length equals 13 residues. The CDR3 DNA sequence: TGTGCCGGAGGAGCGGACTTGAAAAACATTCAGTACTTC. It is translated as CAGGADLKNIQYF.

This clone has only a few counts. This chain links TRBV12-3 or TRBV12-4 with TRBJ2-2; 7 nucleotides agree with TRBD1. The ends lost 4 bases at V and 9 bases at J; junction bases unmatched: 2. The CDR3 is 12 amino acids. This CDR3 reads CASSSQGRELFF. CDR3 DNA sequence: TGTGCCAGCAGTTCACAGGGGAGGGAGCTGTTTTTT.

This clone has a single count. V usage is TRBV29-1 and J usage is TRBJ2-2; 7 bases line up with TRBD1. Germline CDR1 SQVTM, CDR2 ANQGSEA. This CDR3 contains 16 residues. Germline trimming cut 3 bases from V and 0 bases from J; bases unmatched to any gene: 7. The CDR3 DNA sequence: TGCAGCGTTGAGGGCAGGGGGTCCCCGAACACCGGGGAGCTGTTTTTT. Translated: CSVEGRGSPNTGELFF.

The rearrangement uses TRBV27 and TRBJ1-1, with D hard to call. CDR1 is MNHEY and CDR2 is SMNVEV in the germline V gene (reference sequence). The CDR3 runs 10 residues. The ends were cut back, 11 bases at V and 4 bases at J, with 8 bases in the middle. For the CDR3, the DNA is TGTGCCGAGACAATCACTGAAGCTTTCTTT. Translating gives CAETITEAFF.

The chain carries TRBV3-1 (or the pseudogene TRBV3-2) and TRBJ2-5; 9 nucleotides line up with TRBD1. The length of the CDR3 is 16 residues. V dropped 3 bases and J dropped 3; count of bases not matched to a gene: 8. Germline V lookup: CDR1 LGHDT, CDR2 YNNKEL (reference sequence). The chain's CDR3 is CASSQTSGTGKETQYF. DNA of the CDR3: TGTGCCAGCAGCCAGACTTCCGGGACAGGGAAAGAGACCCAGTACTTC.

The V gene is TRBV6-5, the J gene TRBJ2-3; TRBD2 matches at 9 bases. The CDR3 is 15 amino acids. J was trimmed by 3 bases and V by 5 bases; bases with no gene match: 6. CDR1 is MNHEY and CDR2 is SVGAGI in the germline V gene. In nucleotides, the CDR3 is TGTGCCAGCAGTCTCCTAGCGGGGAAGACAGATACGCAGTATTTT. Its translation is CASSLLAGKTDTQYF.

The chain is built from TRBV6-1 and TRBJ1-6; 7 bases map to TRBD1. With 2 bases clipped from V and 9 bases from J, the junction kept 7 bases outside the gene matches. Per germline, CDR1 MNHNS and CDR2 SASEGT. The CDR3 runs to 15 residues. The chain's CDR3 is CASSESGDSSSPLHF. CDR3 nucleotide sequence: TGTGCCAGCAGTGAATCTGGGGACAGTTCTTCACCCCTCCACTTT.

The chain employs TRBV27 and TRBJ2-3; D is undetermined. Trimming left V 6 bases short and J 4 bases short, with 14 bases between. CDR1 and CDR2 from the germline V gene are MNHEY and SMNVEV (reference sequence). The CDR3 spans 14 residues. CDR3 in amino acids: CASSLTAAADTQYF. The DNA for the CDR3 is TGTGCCAGCAGCCTGACTGCTGCGGCAGATACGCAGTATTTT.

This clone has a single count. The genes are TRBV7-6 and TRBJ2-7, with D uncertain. The germline gives CDR1 SGHVS, CDR2 FNYEAQ. V lost 1 base, J lost 0 bases, and 13 bases lay in between. CDR3 length: 16 amino acids. The CDR3 loop is CASSLGPDPSSYEQYF. For the CDR3, the DNA is TGTGCCAGCAGCTTAGGCCCCGATCCGAGCTCCTACGAGCAGTACTTC.

The V and J genes are TRBV12-3 or TRBV12-4 and TRBJ2-1; D might be TRBD2 (6 bases). Trimming removed 7 bases from V and 10 bases from J, with 14 bases in between. CDR3 length: 12 residues. The CDR3 nucleotides read TGTGCCAGCACTTGGGGTCGGGGGGAGCAGTTCTTC. Encoded protein: CASTWGRGEQFF.

The V call is TRBV29-1, the J call TRBJ1-1, with D unresolved. With 0 bases removed from V and 2 bases from J, the gap between germline ends came to 10 bases. Germline lookup yields CDR1 SQVTM and CDR2 ANQGSEA. CDR3 size: 14 residues. CDR3 amino acids: CSVEEARTNTEAFF. As DNA, the CDR3 is TGCAGCGTTGAAGAAGCGCGGACTAACACTGAAGCTTTCTTT. The complete variable domain, with remaining parts taken from reference TRBV29-1 and TRBJ1-1, reads SAVISQKPSRDICQRGTSLTIQCQVDSQVTMMFWYRQQPGQSLTLIATANQGSEATYESGFVIDKFPISRPNLTFSTLTVSNMSPEDSSIYLCSVEEARTNTEAFFGQGTRLTVV.

This clone is a singleton in its sample. The chain employs TRBV18 and TRBJ1-1, with D unresolved. The length of the CDR3 is 14 residues. Trimming stripped 0 bases from V and 3 bases from J, with 8 bases between. Germline V CDR1 and CDR2: KGHSH, LQKENI. CDR3 DNA sequence: TGTGCCAGCTCACCACCTAACGGTGACACTGAAGCTTTCTTT. This sequence encodes CASSPPNGDTEAFF.

CDR3 residues: CASSREGGRIQYF. As DNA, the CDR3 is TGTGCCAGCTCCAGGGAGGGGGGGCGGATTCAGTACTTC. The J gene is TRBJ2-4, the V gene TRBV7-9; D might be TRBD2 (7 bases). The V and J ends lost 8 bases and 10 bases respectively, with 18 bases between them. This CDR3 spans 13 amino acids. The germline V gene has CDR1 SEHNR and CDR2 FQNEAQ (reference sequence).

The CDR3 reads CASGPAPKHYGYTF. Written as DNA, the CDR3 is TGTGCCAGCGGGCCGGCCCCGAAGCACTATGGCTACACCTTC. The rearrangement uses TRBV28 and TRBJ1-2; D is unresolved. Per germline, CDR1 MDHEN and CDR2 SYDVKM. The CDR3 spans 14 residues. The V gene lost 8 bases and the J gene lost 3 bases, with 16 bases spanning the gap.

The chain links TRBV2 to TRBJ2-3; 11 positions match TRBD2. Germline V gives CDR1 SNHLY, CDR2 FYNNEI. V lost 8 bases and J lost 5; bases outside the gene matches: 21. This CDR3 is built from 19 residues. The chain's CDR3 is CASLGLRASGGTQRDTQYF. The CDR3 DNA is TGTGCCAGCTTGGGCCTTCGGGCTAGCGGGGGGACTCAAAGAGATACGCAGTATTTT.